A single sample is the source of the 5 T cell receptor beta chains below, sequenced in a study of regulatory T cells in long-lasting Graves disease (dated by TCRdb to about 2021). Library generation was performed with multiplex PCR. Sequencing took place on an Illumina HiSeq 4000. TCR beta libraries were built with iRepertoire HTBI primers and Arm-PCR amplification of CDR3 regions. TCRdb reprocessed the public reads (quality trimming at Q25 with fastp, clone calling with MiXCR) and kept in-frame beta chains. Under each unique CDR3 protein, matching rows form one entry showing the most common genes and DNA. Counted in this sample were 350,000 to 450,000 distinct CDR3 sequences; more than 13% of them appeared once. The ten largest clonotypes hold over 15% of the sample. The sample's time point label, in plain terms: newly diagnosed GD, antithyroid drugs for less than 3 months. RNA was extracted from PBMCs in TRIzol for both TCR sequencing and RNA sequencing.

The same sample was also used in a study of T cells in Graves' hyperthyroidism and ophthalmopathy.

Sample: peripheral blood mononuclear cells (PBMCs), taken at new diagnosis, from a patient treated with antithyroid drugs. These receptors were collected from a woman in her 30s with Graves disease. Donor details come from another sample of the same person, matched by shared clones.

This clonotype was detected many times. The chain combines TRBV12-3 or TRBV12-4 with TRBJ2-1, with 8 bases identical to TRBD2. CDR3 length: 15 residues. V trimming: 6 bases; J trimming: 0 bases; junction bases outside the gene matches: 4. The CDR3 region is CASRSSGGSYNEQFF. The DNA for the CDR3 is TGTGCCAGCAGGAGCAGCGGGGGCTCCTACAATGAGCAGTTCTTC.

At least ten counts were recorded for this clonotype. V is TRBV30 and J is TRBJ2-1, with a possible D match to TRBD2 (5 bases). Between the trimmed V and J ends, which lost 3 bases and 9 bases, there was a span of 12 bases. From germline, CDR1 is GTSNPN and CDR2 SVGIG (reference sequence). This CDR3 comprises 12 residues. This chain's CDR3 is CAWRTSSSEQFF. The CDR3 DNA sequence: TGTGCCTGGAGAACATCTAGCAGTGAGCAGTTCTTC.

The chain carries TRBV5-4 and TRBJ2-7; 7 nucleotides match TRBD2. CDR1 and CDR2 (germline): SGHNT, YYREEE (reference sequence). Trimming took 3 bases from V and 5 from J; bases not matched to a gene: 8. The CDR3 sequence is 14 residues long. The CDR3 nucleotides read TGTGCCAGCAGCTCCCGGACTAGTTTCGACGAGCAGTACTTC. Protein: CASSSRTSFDEQYF.

This clonotype was counted ten times or more. The V call is TRBV11-2, the J call TRBJ2-4; D is ambiguous. V was trimmed by 5 bases and J by 3 bases, leaving 8 bases between them. CDR1 is SGHAT, CDR2 FQNNGV, per germline. This CDR3 region has 13 residues. The CDR3 DNA follows: TGTGCCAGCAGCCCGAGTTTCAAAAACATTCAGTACTTC. Translation: CASSPSFKNIQYF.

This clonotype appeared many times. V and J are TRBV7-9 and TRBJ2-7; 7 bases fit TRBD1. J was trimmed by 0 bases and V by 4 bases; bases with no gene match: 6. Germline V gives CDR1 SEHNR, CDR2 FQNEAQ (reference sequence). CDR3 size: 15 residues. The CDR3 nucleotides read TGTGCCAGCAGCTCAGCGAGGGGGCACTCCTACGAGCAGTACTTC. Translation gives CASSSARGHSYEQYF.